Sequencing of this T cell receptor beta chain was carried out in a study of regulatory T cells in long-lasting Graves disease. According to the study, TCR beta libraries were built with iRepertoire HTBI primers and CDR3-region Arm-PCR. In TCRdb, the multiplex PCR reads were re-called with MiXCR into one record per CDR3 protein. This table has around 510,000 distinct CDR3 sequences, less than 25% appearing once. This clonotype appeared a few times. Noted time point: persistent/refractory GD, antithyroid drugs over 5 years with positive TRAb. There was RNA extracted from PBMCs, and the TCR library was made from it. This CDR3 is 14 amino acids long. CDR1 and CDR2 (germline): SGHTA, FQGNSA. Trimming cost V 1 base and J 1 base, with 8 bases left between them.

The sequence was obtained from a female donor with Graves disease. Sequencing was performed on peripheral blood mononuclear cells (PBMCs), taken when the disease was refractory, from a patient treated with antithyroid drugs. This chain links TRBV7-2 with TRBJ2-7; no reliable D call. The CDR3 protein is CASSLVYGSYEQYF. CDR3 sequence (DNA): TGTGCCAGCAGCTTAGTCTATGGGTCCTACGAGCAGTACTTC. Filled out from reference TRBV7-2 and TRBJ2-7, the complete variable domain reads GAGVSQSPSNKVTEKGKDVELRCDPISGHTALYWYRQSLGQGLEFLIYFQGNSAPDKSGLPSDRFSAERTGGSVSTLTIQRTQQEDSAVYLCASSLVYGSYEQYFGPGTRLTVT.